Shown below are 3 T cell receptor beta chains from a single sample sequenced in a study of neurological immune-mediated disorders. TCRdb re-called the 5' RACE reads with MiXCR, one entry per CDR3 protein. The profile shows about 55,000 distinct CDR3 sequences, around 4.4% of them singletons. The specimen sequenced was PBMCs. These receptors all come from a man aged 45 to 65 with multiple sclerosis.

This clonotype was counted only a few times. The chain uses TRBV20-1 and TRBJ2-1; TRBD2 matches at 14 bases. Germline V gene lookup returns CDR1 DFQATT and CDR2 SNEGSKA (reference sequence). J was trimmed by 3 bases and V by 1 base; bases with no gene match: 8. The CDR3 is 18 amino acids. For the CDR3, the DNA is TGCAGTGCTAGAGGAGAAGGGACTAGCGGGAGCGTCTACAATGAGCAGTTCTTC. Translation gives CSARGEGTSGSVYNEQFF.

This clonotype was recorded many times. DNA of the CDR3: TGCAGTGCTCAAGACGGGCTAGCGTGGAGCCGCGAGCAGTACTTC. It codes for CSAQDGLAWSREQYF. The V gene is TRBV20-1, the J gene TRBJ2-7; D possibly corresponds to TRBD2 (6 bases). From germline, CDR1 is DFQATT and CDR2 SNEGSKA (reference sequence). V lost 5 bases, J lost 6 bases, and 23 bases lay in between. The CDR3 is 15 amino acids.

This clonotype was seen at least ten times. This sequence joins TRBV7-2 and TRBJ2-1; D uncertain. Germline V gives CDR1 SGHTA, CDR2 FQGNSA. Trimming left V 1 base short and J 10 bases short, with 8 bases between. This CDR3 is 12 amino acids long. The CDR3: CASSLVAGEQFF. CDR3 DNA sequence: TGTGCCAGCAGCTTAGTAGCTGGGGAGCAGTTCTTC.